This T cell receptor beta chain stems from a study of blood T cell repertoires in COVID-19. V dropped 6 bases and J dropped 6 bases, with 17 bases sitting between them. Germline assignment: CDR1 ENHRY and CDR2 SYGVKD. CDR3 length equals 14 residues. This table comes from immunoSEQ multiplex PCR, and its TCRdb copy is limited to in-frame clones, with some not included. The profile covers around 100,000 clones, with more than 75% appearing a single time and roughly 21% taken by the ten largest. This clone was picked up one time. The sequenced sample was peripheral blood. The chain combines TRBV10-3 with TRBJ1-1; the D gene is possibly TRBD1 (6 bases). The clonotype was recovered from a human donor in a cohort sampled during active COVID-19. DNA for the CDR3: TGTGCCATCAGGCCCCTAGGGGGGGATGCTGAAGCTTTCTTT. It translates to CAIRPLGGDAEAFF.